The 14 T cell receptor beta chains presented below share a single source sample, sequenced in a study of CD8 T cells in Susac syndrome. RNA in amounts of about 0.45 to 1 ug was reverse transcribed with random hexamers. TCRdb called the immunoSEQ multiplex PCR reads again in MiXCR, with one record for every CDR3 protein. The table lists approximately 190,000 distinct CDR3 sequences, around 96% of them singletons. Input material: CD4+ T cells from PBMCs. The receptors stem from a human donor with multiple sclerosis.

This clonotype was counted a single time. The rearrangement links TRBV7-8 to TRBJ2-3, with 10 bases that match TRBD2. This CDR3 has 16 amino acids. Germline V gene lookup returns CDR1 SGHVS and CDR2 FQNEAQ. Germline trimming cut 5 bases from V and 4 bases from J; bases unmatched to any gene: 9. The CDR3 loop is CASSPRTSGVPDTQYF. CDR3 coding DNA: TGTGCCAGCAGCCCCCGGACTAGCGGAGTCCCAGATACGCAGTATTTT. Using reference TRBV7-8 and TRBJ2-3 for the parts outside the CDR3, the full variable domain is GAGVSQSPRYKVAKRGQDVALRCDPISGHVSLFWYQQALGQGPEFLTYFQNEAQLDKSGLPSDRFFAERPEGSVSTLKIQRTQQEDSAVYLCASSPRTSGVPDTQYFGPGTRLTVL.

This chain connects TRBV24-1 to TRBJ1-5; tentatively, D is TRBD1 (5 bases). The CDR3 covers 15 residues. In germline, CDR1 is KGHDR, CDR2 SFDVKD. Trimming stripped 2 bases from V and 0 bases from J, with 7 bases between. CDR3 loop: CATSDSDSSNQPQHF. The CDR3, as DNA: TGTGCCACCAGTGATTCCGACAGTAGCAATCAGCCCCAGCATTTT.

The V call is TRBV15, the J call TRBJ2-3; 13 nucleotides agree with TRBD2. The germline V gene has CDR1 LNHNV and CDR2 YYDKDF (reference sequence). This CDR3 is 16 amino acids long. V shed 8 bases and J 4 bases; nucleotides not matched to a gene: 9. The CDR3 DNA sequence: TGTGCCACCTACGCCGGGACTAGCGGGATTTCAGATACGCAGTATTTT. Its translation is CATYAGTSGISDTQYF.

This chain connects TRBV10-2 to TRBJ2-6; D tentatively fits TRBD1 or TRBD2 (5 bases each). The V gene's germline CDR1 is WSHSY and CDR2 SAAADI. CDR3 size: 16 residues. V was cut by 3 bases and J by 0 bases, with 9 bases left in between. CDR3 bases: TGCGCCAGCAGTGAAAAGGGACCCTCTGGGGCCAACGTCCTGACTTTC. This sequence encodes CASSEKGPSGANVLTF.

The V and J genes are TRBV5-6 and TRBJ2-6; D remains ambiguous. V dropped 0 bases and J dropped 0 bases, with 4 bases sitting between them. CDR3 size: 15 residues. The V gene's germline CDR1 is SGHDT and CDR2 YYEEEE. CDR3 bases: TGTGCCAGCAGCTTGGGGCGCTCTGGGGCCAACGTCCTGACTTTC. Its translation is CASSLGRSGANVLTF.

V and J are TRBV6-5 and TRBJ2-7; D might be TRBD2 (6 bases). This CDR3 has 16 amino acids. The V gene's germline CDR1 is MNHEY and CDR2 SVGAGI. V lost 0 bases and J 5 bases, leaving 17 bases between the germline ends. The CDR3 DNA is TGTGCCAGCAGTTACTCGTTAGGAGGGAGAGGGCACGAGCAGTACTTC. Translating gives CASSYSLGGRGHEQYF.

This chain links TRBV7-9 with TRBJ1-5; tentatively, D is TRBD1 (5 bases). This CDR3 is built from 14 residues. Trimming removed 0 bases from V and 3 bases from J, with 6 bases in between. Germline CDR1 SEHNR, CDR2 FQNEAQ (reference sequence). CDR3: CASSLAGHNQPQHF. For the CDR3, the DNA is TGTGCCAGCAGCTTAGCGGGGCACAATCAGCCCCAGCATTTT.

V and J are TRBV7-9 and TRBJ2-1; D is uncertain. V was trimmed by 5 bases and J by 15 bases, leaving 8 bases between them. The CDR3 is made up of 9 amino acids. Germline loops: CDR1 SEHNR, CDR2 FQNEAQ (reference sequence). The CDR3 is CASSEWPFF. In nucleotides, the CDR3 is TGTGCCAGCAGCGAATGGCCGTTCTTC.

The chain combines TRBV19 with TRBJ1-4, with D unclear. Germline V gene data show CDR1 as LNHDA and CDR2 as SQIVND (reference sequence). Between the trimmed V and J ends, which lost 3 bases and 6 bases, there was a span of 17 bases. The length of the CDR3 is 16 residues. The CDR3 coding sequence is TGTGCCAGTAGTATCGGGCGGGTTCGAGGAGATGAAAAACTGTTTTTT. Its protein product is CASSIGRVRGDEKLFF.

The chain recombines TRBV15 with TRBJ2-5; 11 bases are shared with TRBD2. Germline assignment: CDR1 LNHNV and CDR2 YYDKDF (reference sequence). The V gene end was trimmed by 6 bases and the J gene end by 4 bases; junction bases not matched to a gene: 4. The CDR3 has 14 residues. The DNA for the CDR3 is TGTGCCACCAGGAATGGGACTAGCGGAGAGACCCAGTACTTC. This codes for CATRNGTSGETQYF.

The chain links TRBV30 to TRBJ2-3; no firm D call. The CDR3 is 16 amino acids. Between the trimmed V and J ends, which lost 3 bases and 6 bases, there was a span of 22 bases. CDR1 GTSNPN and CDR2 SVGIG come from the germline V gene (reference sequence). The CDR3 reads CAWRWGGASIEDTQYF. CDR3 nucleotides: TGTGCCTGGAGGTGGGGTGGCGCAAGCATTGAGGATACGCAGTATTTT.

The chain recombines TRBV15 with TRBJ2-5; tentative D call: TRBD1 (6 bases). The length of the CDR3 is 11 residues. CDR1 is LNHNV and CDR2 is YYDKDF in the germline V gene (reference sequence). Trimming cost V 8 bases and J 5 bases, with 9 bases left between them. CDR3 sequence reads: CATGGRETQYF. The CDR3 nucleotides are TGTGCCACCGGGGGCCGGGAGACCCAGTACTTC.

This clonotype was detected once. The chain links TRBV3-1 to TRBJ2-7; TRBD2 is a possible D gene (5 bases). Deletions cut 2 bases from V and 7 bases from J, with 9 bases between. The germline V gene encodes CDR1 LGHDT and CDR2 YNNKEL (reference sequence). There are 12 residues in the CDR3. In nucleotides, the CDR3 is TGTGCCAGCAGCCAACGGGCGGGTGAGCAGTACTTC. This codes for CASSQRAGEQYF.

The CDR3 bases are TGTGCCAGCAGTTTGGCTAGCGGGGGTAGGGCCAAAAACATTCAGTACTTC. It codes for CASSLASGGRAKNIQYF. The rearrangement joins TRBV12-3 or TRBV12-4 to TRBJ2-4, with 10 nucleotides matching TRBD2. With 3 bases clipped from V and 1 base from J, the junction kept 6 bases outside the gene matches. The CDR3 totals 17 residues.